A selection of T cell receptor beta chains follows, all from one sample in a study of blood T cell repertoires in COVID-19. Assay: immunoSEQ multiplex PCR; the TCRdb copy retains only in-frame clones and omits some. The sample contains a few hundred thousand clones, 89% of which appear only once. The sample consisted of peripheral blood. The source is a woman aged 30 to 39 with COVID-19, enrolled during active disease. The CDR3 runs from the conserved cysteine through the conserved F or W. The order of the fields is J gene, D gene, clone size, CDR3 length, V gene, CDR3 protein, CDR3 DNA. D genes are given only for firm matches. The size of a clone is reported for some rows only, either as once, few or many, or as a class for expanded clones.

>TRBJ1-5|.|.|15|TRBV4-1
CASSQRRGIDQPQHF
TGCGCCAGCAGCCAACGCAGGGGAATAGATCAGCCCCAGCATTTT
>TRBJ1-1|TRBD1|.|14|TRBV10-3
CAISVQGANTEAFF
TGTGCCATCAGTGTACAGGGGGCTAACACTGAAGCTTTCTTT
>TRBJ2-2|TRBD1|.|15|TRBV27
CASKYRDRVDGELFF
TGTGCCAGCAAATACCGGGACAGGGTGGACGGGGAGCTGTTTTTT
>TRBJ1-2|.|.|14|TRBV7-8
CASSLADKAYGYTF
TGTGCCAGCAGCTTAGCGGACAAGGCCTATGGCTACACCTTC
>TRBJ2-1|TRBD1|few|14|TRBV2
CASRDRGSYNEQFF
TGTGCCAGCAGGGACAGGGGCTCCTACAATGAGCAGTTCTTC
>TRBJ2-5|.|.|17|TRBV18
CASSPLNPEYLQETQYF
TGTGCCAGCTCACCCCTGAACCCTGAGTATCTCCAAGAGACCCAGTACTTC
>TRBJ2-1|.|.|14|TRBV29-1
CSVQVGSDGNEQFF
TGCAGCGTTCAGGTCGGGAGTGATGGGAATGAGCAGTTCTTC
>TRBJ2-1|TRBD2|.|15|TRBV18
CASSQSGTSGNEQFF
TGTGCCAGCTCACAATCCGGGACTAGCGGCAATGAGCAGTTCTTC
>TRBJ2-7|TRBD1|.|15|TRBV10-3
CAISQNRGLAYEQYF
TGTGCCATCAGCCAAAACAGGGGCTTAGCCTACGAGCAGTACTTC
>TRBJ1-5|.|once|15|TRBV28
CASSLSGLSNQPQHF
TGTGCCAGCAGTTTGTCAGGGTTAAGTAATCAGCCCCAGCATTTT
>TRBJ2-1|.|.|14|TRBV11-2
CASSTQRTDNEQFF
TGTGCCAGCAGCACACAGCGGACCGACAATGAGCAGTTCTTC
>TRBJ1-2|.|.|18|TRBV19
CASRGLVNRLNLNYGYTF
TGTGCCAGTAGGGGTCTTGTAAACAGGTTAAACCTGAACTATGGCTACACCTTC
>TRBJ2-5|TRBD2|few|16|TRBV15
CATSRDLAGAGETQYF
TGTGCCACCAGCAGGGATCTAGCGGGGGCGGGGGAGACCCAGTACTTC
>TRBJ1-2|.|.|14|TRBV5-4
CASSRGETVSGYTF
TGTGCCAGCAGCCGGGGGGAGACAGTAAGTGGCTACACCTTC
>TRBJ2-1|.|.|16|TRBV7-2
CASSLATGLLFNEQFF
TGTGCCAGCAGCTTAGCGACGGGACTCTTGTTCAATGAGCAGTTCTTC
>TRBJ2-7|.|.|14|TRBV13
CASSSGAPGGEQYF
TGTGCCAGCAGCTCGGGGGCCCCAGGGGGCGAGCAGTACTTC
>TRBJ2-3|TRBD2|.|19|TRBV7-2
CASSLATGTSGGTTDTQYF
TGTGCCAGCAGCTTAGCAACCGGGACTAGCGGGGGTACCACAGATACGCAGTATTTT
>TRBJ1-5|TRBD1|.|14|TRBV9
CASSVGQGGQPQHF
TGTGCCAGCAGCGTAGGACAGGGTGGCCAGCCCCAGCATTTT
>TRBJ1-2|TRBD1|.|17|TRBV5-5
CASSLVGQGILNYGYTF
TGTGCCAGCAGCTTGGTCGGACAGGGTATTCTTAACTATGGCTACACCTTC
>TRBJ2-5|.|.|15|TRBV18
CASSPDFRVEETQYF
TGTGCCAGCTCACCCGACTTCAGGGTGGAAGAGACCCAGTACTTC
>TRBJ1-2|TRBD1|.|16|TRBV7-2
CASSLVNSGRGSGYTF
TGTGCCAGCAGCTTAGTAAACTCTGGCAGGGGGTCTGGCTACACCTTC
>TRBJ1-5|.|.|14|TRBV27
CASSPGSPGQPQHF
TGTGCCAGCAGTCCCGGTAGCCCGGGACAGCCCCAGCATTTT
>TRBJ1-5|TRBD1|.|16|TRBV7-2
CASSKNGDRGHQPQHF
TGTGCCAGCAGCAAAAATGGCGACAGGGGGCATCAGCCCCAGCATTTT
>TRBJ1-1|.|.|17|TRBV21-1
CASSKGDYFMGHSEAFF
TGTGCCAGCAGCAAAGGAGATTACTTCATGGGACACTCCGAAGCTTTCTTT
>TRBJ2-5|.|.|15|TRBV11-2
CASSLGLGPRETQYF
TGTGCCAGCAGCTTAGGACTAGGCCCCAGAGAGACCCAGTACTTC
>TRBJ2-7|.|few|12|TRBV20-1
CSASYGGYEQYF
TGCAGTGCTAGTTATGGGGGGTACGAGCAGTACTTC
>TRBJ2-7|TRBD1|once|14|TRBV28
CASSSPGQEYEQYF
TGTGCCAGCAGTTCCCCGGGACAGGAATACGAGCAGTACTTC
>TRBJ2-1|.|.|12|TRBV29-1
CSVESGVYEQFF
TGCAGCGTTGAATCCGGGGTCTATGAGCAGTTCTTC
>TRBJ2-5|TRBD1|.|15|TRBV7-2
CASSHRGPSEETQYF
TGTGCCAGCAGCCACAGGGGGCCCTCCGAAGAGACCCAGTACTTC
>TRBJ2-3|TRBD2|.|16|TRBV11-3
CASSLLESGRTDTQYF
TGTGCCAGCAGCTTATTAGAGAGCGGGAGAACAGATACGCAGTATTTT
>TRBJ1-1|TRBD1|few|16|TRBV27
CASSFLTGGVGTEAFF
TGTGCCAGCAGTTTCCTCACAGGGGGCGTGGGCACTGAAGCTTTCTTT
>TRBJ1-2|.|.|14|TRBV2
CASTSSQDYYGYTF
TGTGCCAGCACGTCGTCACAGGATTACTATGGCTACACCTTC
>TRBJ1-1|TRBD1|.|13|TRBV15
CATSRGRGAEAFF
TGTGCCACCAGCAGGGGCAGGGGGGCCGAAGCTTTCTTT
>TRBJ2-5|TRBD1|.|14|TRBV28
CASSSTGQGMSQYF
TGTGCCAGCAGTTCGACCGGACAGGGCATGTCCCAGTACTTC
>TRBJ1-4|TRBD1|.|18|TRBV18
CASSPAGQGFATNEKLFF
TGTGCCAGCTCACCGGCCGGACAGGGCTTTGCAACTAATGAAAAACTGTTTTTT
>TRBJ1-2|.|.|14|TRBV3-1/TRBV3-2
CASSPKPSMGGYTF
TGTGCCAGCAGCCCAAAGCCAAGTATGGGCGGCTACACCTTC
>TRBJ1-1|.|.|14|TRBV25-1
CASSRAGVNTEAFF
TGTGCCAGCAGTAGGGCCGGGGTGAACACTGAAGCTTTCTTT
>TRBJ1-4|TRBD1|.|14|TRBV2
CASARDSSNEKLFF
TGTGCCAGCGCAAGGGACAGTTCGAATGAAAAACTGTTTTTT
>TRBJ2-3|.|.|14|TRBV30
CAWSRGRSTDTQYF
TGTGCCTGGAGTCGCGGGCGGAGCACAGATACGCAGTATTTT
>TRBJ1-2|.|.|14|TRBV3-1/TRBV3-2
CASSPRAGSGGYTF
TGTGCCAGCAGCCCACGCGCGGGTTCAGGTGGCTACACCTTC
>TRBJ2-7|.|.|10|TRBV24-1
CATSVCEQYF
TGTGCCACCAGTGTATGCGAGCAGTACTTC
>TRBJ2-7|.|.|12|TRBV29-1
CSVRQGSYEQYF
TGCAGCGTTCGCCAGGGCTCCTACGAGCAGTACTTC
>TRBJ2-3|.|.|13|TRBV18
CASSPYLEDTQYF
TGTGCCAGCTCACCATATTTAGAAGATACGCAGTATTTT
>TRBJ1-2|TRBD1|once|11|TRBV30
CAWSPRTGGAF
TGTGCCTGGAGCCCCAGGACAGGGGGAGCCTTC